These T cell receptor beta chains were read from a single sample in a study of blood T cell repertoires in COVID-19. Method: immunoSEQ multiplex PCR; TCRdb's copy keeps in-frame clones and lacks some. The sample lists approximately 210,000 clones, around 88% occurring once. Source material: PBMCs or T cells enriched from blood (not recorded which). These receptors came from a woman aged 45-65 years with acute COVID-19. Both conserved end residues are part of each CDR3. Fields, in order: V gene, D gene, J gene, CDR3 length, clone size, CDR3 protein, CDR3 DNA. A D gene is named only where the DNA matches it firmly. Some rows mark clone size as missing; the rest say once, few, many or name a class of expanded clone.

v_gene: TRBV27
d_gene: .
j_gene: TRBJ2-4
len: 16
abundance: .
CDR3aa: CASSYSLPLAKNIQYF
CDR3nt: TGTGCCAGCAGTTACTCGTTGCCCTTAGCCAAAAACATTCAGTACTTC

v_gene: TRBV9
d_gene: TRBD2
j_gene: TRBJ2-5
len: 16
abundance: once
CDR3aa: CASSVGLAGLQETQYF
CDR3nt: TGTGCCAGCAGCGTAGGGCTAGCGGGCCTTCAAGAGACCCAGTACTTC

v_gene: TRBV19
d_gene: TRBD2
j_gene: TRBJ2-7
len: 15
abundance: .
CDR3aa: CASSIGLAGTYEQYF
CDR3nt: TGTGCCAGTAGTATAGGACTAGCGGGGACCTACGAGCAGTACTTC

v_gene: TRBV9
d_gene: TRBD2
j_gene: TRBJ2-7
len: 13
abundance: .
CDR3aa: CASSRGGGYEQYF
CDR3nt: TGTGCCAGCAGCCGGGGGGGTGGCTACGAGCAGTACTTC

v_gene: TRBV12-3/TRBV12-4
d_gene: TRBD1
j_gene: TRBJ1-1
len: 12
abundance: .
CDR3aa: CASSPGQIKAFF
CDR3nt: TGTGCCAGCAGCCCGGGACAGATTAAAGCTTTCTTT

v_gene: TRBV28
d_gene: .
j_gene: TRBJ1-1
len: 15
abundance: .
CDR3aa: CASSFSAGRNTEAFF
CDR3nt: TGTGCCAGCAGTTTCTCGGCAGGAAGGAACACTGAAGCTTTCTTT

v_gene: TRBV28
d_gene: TRBD1
j_gene: TRBJ1-5
len: 15
abundance: .
CDR3aa: CASSLLTGSGEAQHF
CDR3nt: TGTGCCAGCAGTCTCCTGACAGGGAGTGGGGAAGCCCAGCATTTT

v_gene: TRBV7-2
d_gene: .
j_gene: TRBJ2-3
len: 12
abundance: .
CDR3aa: CASSLIIQAQYF
CDR3nt: TGTGCCAGCAGCTTAATAATCCAGGCGCAGTATTTT

v_gene: TRBV7-9
d_gene: .
j_gene: TRBJ2-3
len: 13
abundance: .
CDR3aa: CASSLDNLDTQYF
CDR3nt: TGTGCCAGCAGCTTAGATAACTTAGATACGCAGTATTTT

v_gene: TRBV5-1
d_gene: TRBD2
j_gene: TRBJ2-5
len: 15
abundance: .
CDR3aa: CASSLDGLAAETQYF
CDR3nt: TGCGCCAGCAGCTTGGACGGACTAGCGGCTGAGACCCAGTACTTC

v_gene: TRBV20-1
d_gene: .
j_gene: TRBJ2-2
len: 16
abundance: .
CDR3aa: CSASLSGTRNTGELFF
CDR3nt: TGCAGTGCTAGTCTTAGCGGTACCCGAAACACCGGGGAGCTGTTTTTT

v_gene: TRBV2
d_gene: TRBD1
j_gene: TRBJ1-6
len: 15
abundance: .
CDR3aa: CASSTGTGSSSPLHF
CDR3nt: TGTGCCAGCAGTACCGGGACAGGGAGTAGTTCACCCCTCCACTTT

v_gene: TRBV28
d_gene: .
j_gene: TRBJ1-2
len: 15
abundance: .
CDR3aa: CASSLAVAANYGYTF
CDR3nt: TGTGCCAGCAGTTTAGCGGTTGCCGCTAACTATGGCTACACCTTC

v_gene: TRBV4-2
d_gene: TRBD2
j_gene: TRBJ2-3
len: 14
abundance: .
CDR3aa: CASSGGRATDTQYF
CDR3nt: TGTGCCAGCTCTGGCGGGAGGGCCACAGATACGCAGTATTTT

v_gene: TRBV10-3
d_gene: TRBD2
j_gene: TRBJ2-3
len: 14
abundance: .
CDR3aa: CAMGTSGGGDTQYF
CDR3nt: TGTGCCATGGGGACTAGCGGGGGTGGAGATACGCAGTATTTT

v_gene: TRBV27
d_gene: TRBD2
j_gene: TRBJ2-1
len: 17
abundance: .
CDR3aa: CASTHKSGGRSPNEQFF
CDR3nt: TGTGCCAGCACTCACAAGTCCGGCGGGAGGAGCCCGAATGAGCAGTTCTTC

v_gene: TRBV7-6
d_gene: TRBD2
j_gene: TRBJ2-1
len: 18
abundance: once
CDR3aa: CASSPRGGSGRTYNEQFF
CDR3nt: TGTGCCAGCAGCCCCCGGGGCGGTAGCGGGAGGACCTACAATGAGCAGTTCTTC

v_gene: TRBV5-1
d_gene: TRBD2
j_gene: TRBJ2-7
len: 14
abundance: .
CDR3aa: CASSDPSGSNEQYF
CDR3nt: TGCGCCAGCAGTGATCCTAGCGGGAGTAACGAGCAGTACTTC

v_gene: TRBV4-1
d_gene: TRBD2
j_gene: TRBJ2-7
len: 15
abundance: .
CDR3aa: CASSQPTSANYEQYF
CDR3nt: TGCGCCAGCAGCCAGCCGACTAGCGCTAACTACGAGCAGTACTTC

v_gene: TRBV14
d_gene: TRBD2
j_gene: TRBJ2-1
len: 16
abundance: once
CDR3aa: CASSRRLAGVGNEQFF
CDR3nt: TGTGCCAGCAGCAGACGACTAGCGGGAGTGGGAAATGAGCAGTTCTTC

v_gene: TRBV2
d_gene: .
j_gene: TRBJ1-1
len: 17
abundance: many
CDR3aa: CASSDRALLLVRSEAFF
CDR3nt: TGTGCCAGCAGTGACAGGGCTTTGTTGTTGGTTAGATCCGAAGCTTTCTTT

v_gene: TRBV7-3
d_gene: TRBD1
j_gene: TRBJ2-1
len: 15
abundance: .
CDR3aa: CASSQSTGGHNEQFF
CDR3nt: TGTGCCAGCAGTCAGAGCACAGGGGGACACAATGAGCAGTTCTTC

v_gene: TRBV6-6
d_gene: TRBD1
j_gene: TRBJ1-5
len: 15
abundance: .
CDR3aa: CASSDRGNSNQPQHF
CDR3nt: TGTGCCAGCAGTGACAGGGGAAATAGCAATCAGCCCCAGCATTTT

v_gene: TRBV15
d_gene: .
j_gene: TRBJ1-3
len: 16
abundance: .
CDR3aa: CATSRNPQGSGNTIYF
CDR3nt: TGTGCCACCAGCAGAAACCCTCAGGGCTCTGGAAACACCATATATTTT

v_gene: TRBV18
d_gene: TRBD1
j_gene: TRBJ2-7
len: 17
abundance: once
CDR3aa: CASSLLSPGTGGYEQYF
CDR3nt: TGTGCCAGCTCACTATTATCCCCCGGGACAGGGGGCTACGAGCAGTACTTC

v_gene: TRBV28
d_gene: TRBD2
j_gene: TRBJ2-5
len: 15
abundance: once
CDR3aa: CASSRGTSGEETQYF
CDR3nt: TGTGCCAGCAGTAGAGGGACTAGCGGGGAAGAGACCCAGTACTTC

v_gene: TRBV6-5
d_gene: TRBD1
j_gene: TRBJ1-2
len: 14
abundance: .
CDR3aa: CASSYADRGYGYTF
CDR3nt: TGTGCCAGCAGTTACGCCGACAGGGGCTATGGCTACACCTTC

v_gene: TRBV29-1
d_gene: TRBD2
j_gene: TRBJ2-2
len: 16
abundance: .
CDR3aa: CSVAHLAGANTGELFF
CDR3nt: TGCAGCGTTGCACATTTAGCGGGAGCGAACACCGGGGAGCTGTTTTTT

v_gene: TRBV28
d_gene: .
j_gene: TRBJ1-1
len: 12
abundance: .
CDR3aa: CASTGGGTEAFF
CDR3nt: TGTGCCAGCACCGGCGGGGGCACTGAAGCTTTCTTT

v_gene: TRBV5-4
d_gene: .
j_gene: TRBJ2-1
len: 15
abundance: once
CDR3aa: CASSFRGGSYNEQFF
CDR3nt: TGTGCCAGCAGCTTTAGGGGGGGGTCCTACAATGAGCAGTTCTTC

v_gene: TRBV7-8
d_gene: TRBD2
j_gene: TRBJ2-7
len: 16
abundance: .
CDR3aa: CASSPGLAGVAYEQYF
CDR3nt: TGTGCCAGCAGCCCCGGACTAGCGGGGGTAGCCTACGAGCAGTACTTC

v_gene: TRBV7-9
d_gene: .
j_gene: TRBJ1-4
len: 13
abundance: .
CDR3aa: CASSSLFYEKLFF
CDR3nt: TGTGCCAGCAGCTCCCTCTTTTATGAAAAACTGTTTTTT

v_gene: TRBV7-2
d_gene: TRBD2
j_gene: TRBJ2-7
len: 15
abundance: .
CDR3aa: CASSLELAGGYEQYF
CDR3nt: TGTGCCAGCAGCTTGGAACTAGCGGGAGGCTACGAGCAGTACTTC

v_gene: TRBV25-1
d_gene: .
j_gene: TRBJ2-3
len: 15
abundance: .
CDR3aa: CASSEFVASTDTQYF
CDR3nt: TGTGCCAGCAGTGAATTTGTGGCCAGCACAGATACGCAGTATTTT

v_gene: TRBV7-3
d_gene: TRBD1
j_gene: TRBJ2-3
len: 16
abundance: .
CDR3aa: CASSSQDRGRGDTQYF
CDR3nt: TGTGCCAGCAGCTCCCAGGACAGGGGGCGAGGAGATACGCAGTATTTT

v_gene: TRBV5-4
d_gene: .
j_gene: TRBJ1-6
len: 17
abundance: .
CDR3aa: CASSLSPQGGTYSPLHF
CDR3nt: TGTGCCAGCAGCTTATCGCCCCAGGGAGGTACTTATTCACCCCTCCACTTT

v_gene: TRBV18
d_gene: .
j_gene: TRBJ1-4
len: 12
abundance: .
CDR3aa: CASSSSNEKLFF
CDR3nt: TGTGCCAGCTCATCGTCGAATGAAAAACTGTTTTTT

v_gene: TRBV5-1
d_gene: .
j_gene: TRBJ2-7
len: 15
abundance: .
CDR3aa: CASSLYAGLYYEQYF
CDR3nt: TGCGCCAGCAGCTTGTATGCGGGACTCTACTACGAGCAGTACTTC

v_gene: TRBV28
d_gene: TRBD1
j_gene: TRBJ1-2
len: 14
abundance: .
CDR3aa: CASSPDRGGYGYTF
CDR3nt: TGTGCCAGCAGCCCCGACAGGGGAGGTTATGGCTACACCTTC

v_gene: TRBV7-8
d_gene: TRBD2
j_gene: TRBJ2-1
len: 18
abundance: .
CDR3aa: CASSLGLAGGYDYNEQFF
CDR3nt: TGTGCCAGCAGCTTAGGCCTAGCGGGAGGATACGACTACAATGAGCAGTTCTTC

v_gene: TRBV19
d_gene: .
j_gene: TRBJ1-2
len: 12
abundance: .
CDR3aa: CASNDRTGGYTF
CDR3nt: TGTGCCAGTAACGACAGGACGGGAGGCTACACCTTC